These T cell receptor beta chains were read from a single sample in a study of T-cell memory formation after mild COVID-19. TCRdb processed the 5' RACE reads anew with MiXCR; each CDR3 protein has one entry. This table holds approximately 99,000 distinct CDR3 sequences, roughly a sixth found once. Sequenced input: PBMCs or a T cell subset sorted from them (not recorded which). The receptors were gathered from a man younger than 30 who had mild COVID-19 (a few samples of this study predate the infection). Cell type and time point are not known. Both conserved end residues are part of each CDR3. The D gene is left open where the match is weak. Size tells how often a clone was seen (once, few, many) or the class of an expanded clone, and some rows leave it out.

abundance,v_gene,d_gene,j_gene,CDR3aa,CDR3nt
NA,TRBV5-1,TRBD2,TRBJ2-1,CASSLDLLAGTGHEQFF,TGCGCCAGCAGCCTAGATCTACTAGCGGGGACGGGGCATGAGCAGTTCTTC
NA,TRBV7-9,NA,TRBJ2-2,CASNIRAGELFF,TGTGCCAGCAACATAAGGGCCGGGGAGCTGTTTTTT
NA,TRBV2,NA,TRBJ2-2,CASSRLGPTTGELFF,TGTGCCAGCAGTCGACTGGGGCCGACCACCGGGGAGCTGTTTTTT
few,TRBV12-3/TRBV12-4,NA,TRBJ2-1,CASSFGSAGQFF,TGTGCCAGCAGTTTCGGGTCAGCGGGGCAGTTCTTC
NA,TRBV6-2/TRBV6-3,NA,TRBJ1-2,CASSYQGPDYGYTF,TGTGCCAGCAGTTATCAGGGGCCAGACTATGGCTACACCTTC
NA,TRBV2,TRBD2,TRBJ2-3,CASSIAGAGDTQYF,TGTGCCAGCAGTATAGCGGGGGCTGGAGATACGCAGTATTTT
few,TRBV12-3/TRBV12-4,NA,TRBJ1-5,CASSLLNSNQPQHF,TGTGCCAGCAGCCTACTAAATAGCAATCAGCCCCAGCATTTT
many,TRBV7-9,TRBD1,TRBJ1-2,CASSLATGGGYTF,TGTGCCAGCAGCTTAGCGACAGGGGGCGGCTACACCTTC
NA,TRBV5-1,NA,TRBJ2-3,CASMAGLNTDTQYF,TGCGCCAGCATGGCGGGCCTAAACACAGATACGCAGTATTTT
few,TRBV2,TRBD1,TRBJ1-2,CASSRDRGSNYGYTF,TGTGCCAGCAGTAGGGACAGGGGCTCTAACTATGGCTACACCTTC
many,TRBV12-3/TRBV12-4,NA,TRBJ2-5,CASSVRQLGGHQETQYF,TGTGCCAGCAGTGTCCGACAGCTCGGCGGGCATCAAGAGACCCAGTACTTC
few,TRBV6-6,TRBD1,TRBJ1-4,CASRGTGGATNEKLFF,TGTGCCAGCAGGGGGACAGGGGGCGCAACTAATGAAAAACTGTTTTTT
few,TRBV6-6,NA,TRBJ1-2,CASRNTGPYGYTF,TGTGCCAGCAGAAATACGGGGCCCTATGGCTACACCTTC
NA,TRBV27,TRBD1,TRBJ2-1,CASSLSIWDREFF,TGTGCCAGCAGTTTATCGATCTGGGACAGGGAGTTCTTC
NA,TRBV6-6,NA,TRBJ1-2,CASSLTYGYTF,TGTGCCAGCAGCTTGACCTATGGCTACACCTTC
NA,TRBV2,NA,TRBJ1-2,CASGYRQNYGYTF,TGTGCCAGCGGATACAGACAGAACTATGGCTACACCTTC
many,TRBV5-1,NA,TRBJ2-1,CASSSDPNNEQFF,TGCGCCAGCAGCTCCGACCCAAACAATGAGCAGTTCTTC
few,TRBV24-1,NA,TRBJ1-4,CATSDSGKGDEKLFF,TGTGCCACCAGTGATTCGGGGAAAGGGGATGAAAAACTGTTTTTT
NA,TRBV5-1,NA,TRBJ2-3,CASTWGRSTDTQYF,TGCGCCAGCACCTGGGGAAGGAGCACAGATACGCAGTATTTT
few,TRBV5-1,TRBD1,TRBJ2-2,CASYRTSGTGSTGELFF,TGCGCCAGCTATCGAACATCCGGGACAGGGAGCACCGGGGAGCTGTTTTTT
NA,TRBV7-2,TRBD1,TRBJ1-2,CASSAGQGYGYTF,TGTGCCAGCAGCGCCGGACAGGGCTATGGCTACACCTTC
many,TRBV29-1,NA,TRBJ2-3,CSVEAGGSPDTQYF,TGCAGCGTTGAAGCGGGGGGCTCCCCAGATACGCAGTATTTT
NA,TRBV11-2,NA,TRBJ1-1,CASSSNPNTEAFF,TGTGCCAGCAGCTCTAACCCTAACACTGAAGCTTTCTTT
NA,TRBV4-2,NA,TRBJ2-1,CAISQDRVRGQFF,TGTGCCATCAGCCAAGATAGGGTCCGAGGGCAGTTCTTC
NA,TRBV2,TRBD1,TRBJ1-1,CASSEERQGLSAFF,TGTGCCAGCAGTGAAGAGAGACAGGGGTTATCAGCTTTCTTT
few,TRBV7-2,NA,TRBJ2-3,CASRDPSVRGDTQYF,TGTGCCAGCAGAGACCCGTCCGTGCGGGGTGATACGCAGTATTTT
few,TRBV6-1,NA,TRBJ2-3,CASLHRTSTDTQYF,TGTGCCAGCCTTCACAGGACTAGCACAGATACGCAGTATTTT